This T cell receptor beta chain emerged from a study of cytomegalovirus exposure and HLA in healthy donors. For the study at large: An analysis done earlier identified about 120 million unique TCR beta sequences from about 179 million T cells.

Trimming cost V 2 bases and J 8 bases, with 9 bases left between them. Germline lookup yields CDR1 SQVTM and CDR2 ANQGSEA. The CDR3 has 11 amino acids. General study results and limits: There was a cluster of highly shared sequence variants that was likely a sequencing artifact.

13 Jbeta primers and 60 Vbeta primers were used for the PCR. TCRdb's copy holds only in-frame clones and misses some; the assay was immunoSEQ multiplex PCR. The profile shows some 100,000 clones, roughly 60% of them singletons. As regards this clone: What it binds is unknown.

The TCR sequence derives from a woman younger than 45 in good health and CMV-seropositive. The chain employs TRBV29-1 and TRBJ1-2, with D uncertain. The material sequenced was PBMCs. For the CDR3, the DNA is TGCAGCGTTGAACAAGCCTCGGGCTACACCTTC. Translated, it gives CSVEQASGYTF.